This entry lists 22 T cell receptor beta chains sequenced from one sample in a study of brain T cells in children with intractable seizures. Data came from immunoSEQ multiplex PCR; TCRdb stores just in-frame clones and leaves some out. Of around 10,000 clones detected, roughly three quarters appear once; the ten largest clones hold more than 15%. Surgery cases with the highest brain T cell transcript signatures were chosen for sequencing. The sample was resected brain tissue, taken at surgery. These receptors were taken from a girl aged 2 to 10 with tuberous sclerosis and intractable seizures.

This clone was recorded a few times. The chain links TRBV27 to TRBJ1-1, with 8 bases fitting TRBD1. Per the germline V gene, CDR1 is MNHEY and CDR2 is SMNVEV (reference sequence). The CDR3 extends over 14 amino acids. The ends lost 5 bases at V and 4 bases at J; junction bases unmatched: 6. Written as DNA, the CDR3 is TGTGCCAGCAGTCTTCACAGGGGGGGCACTGAAGCTTTCTTT. Translated, it gives CASSLHRGGTEAFF.

The chain has TRBV11-2 and TRBJ1-1, with TRBD1 as a possible D gene (6 bases). Germline lookup yields CDR1 SGHAT and CDR2 FQNNGV. Trimming removed 5 bases at V and 1 base at J, with 14 bases between. The CDR3 length is 15 residues. Written as DNA, the CDR3 is TGTGCCAGCAGCAAACAACAGGGTGGGAACACTGAAGCTTTCTTT. Translated: CASSKQQGGNTEAFF.

This clone was seen a few times. This chain connects TRBV5-1 to TRBJ2-1, with D tentatively TRBD1 (5 bases). V lost 3 bases to trimming and J lost 0 bases, with 16 bases between them. Per the germline V gene, CDR1 is SGHRS and CDR2 is YFSETQ. The CDR3 has 17 residues. The CDR3, as DNA: TGCGCCAGCAGCTCTCCAGTAGGGCAGGGCTCCTACAATGAGCAGTTCTTC. Amino acid sequence: CASSSPVGQGSYNEQFF. Full variable domain (outside the CDR3, taken from reference TRBV5-1 and TRBJ2-1): KAGVTQTPRYLIKTRGQQVTLSCSPISGHRSVSWYQQTPGQGLQFLFEYFSETQRNKGNFPGRFSGRQFSNSRSEMNVSTLELGDSALYLCASSSPVGQGSYNEQFFGPGTRLTVL.

The chain has TRBV11-2 and TRBJ1-1; possible D gene TRBD1, 5 bases. The CDR3 covers 17 residues. Germline assignment: CDR1 SGHAT and CDR2 FQNNGV. The V end was cut by 6 bases, the J end by 4 bases, with 24 bases between. CDR3 sequence: CASRDIRGPKRGTEAFF. CDR3 bases: TGTGCCAGCAGGGACATCCGCGGACCAAAAAGAGGCACTGAAGCTTTCTTT. The variable domain in full, with the rest retrieved from reference TRBV11-2 and TRBJ1-1, is EAGVAQSPRYKIIEKRQSVAFWCNPISGHATLYWYQQILGQGPKLLIQFQNNGVVDDSQLPKDRFSAERLKGVDSTLKIQPAKLEDSAVYLCASRDIRGPKRGTEAFFGQGTRLTVV.

The J gene is TRBJ1-4, the V gene TRBV9; 7 nucleotides line up with TRBD1. CDR1 and CDR2 from the germline V gene are SGDLS and YYNGEE. The CDR3 extends over 15 amino acids. V lost 4 bases to trimming and J lost 0 bases; unmatched junction nucleotides: 3. The CDR3 region is CASSLGQTTNEKLFF. CDR3 bases: TGTGCCAGCAGCCTGGGACAGACAACTAATGAAAAACTGTTTTTT.

This chain joins TRBV24-1 and TRBJ2-7; the D is unclear. Germline V gene data show CDR1 as KGHDR and CDR2 as SFDVKD. The CDR3 sequence is 17 residues long. Trimming shortened V by 4 bases and J by 2 bases, and 20 bases separated the two germline ends. In nucleotides, the CDR3 is TGTGCCACCAGTGACCTTCCCACCATCGGTCGGACCTACGAGCAGTACGTC. Translated, it gives CATSDLPTIGRTYEQYV.

A few counts support this clone. V and J are TRBV5-6 and TRBJ1-2; 8 bases match TRBD1. The V gene's germline CDR1 is SGHDT and CDR2 YYEEEE. The CDR3 has 14 amino acids. J lost 4 bases, V lost 6 bases, and 8 bases had no gene match. In DNA form, the CDR3 reads TGTGCCAGCACCCAGGGACAGGAACTCTATGGCTACACCTTC. Translating it yields CASTQGQELYGYTF.

This clone has just a few counts. The chain recombines TRBV18 with TRBJ2-3, with 8 bases that match TRBD1. The V and J ends lost 3 bases and 8 bases, in that order; junction bases with no gene match: 7. The CDR3 consists of 14 residues. Germline-derived CDR1 and CDR2 are KGHSH and LQKENI. Written as DNA, the CDR3 is TGTGCCAGCTCACCGGGGACAGGTACTGGTACGCAGTATTTT. Amino acid sequence: CASSPGTGTGTQYF.

This clone was seen a handful of times. This rearrangement joins TRBV11-2 to TRBJ2-5; perhaps D is TRBD1 or TRBD2 (5 bases each). Trimming pared 5 bases from V and 4 bases from J, leaving 17 bases between. The CDR3 is 15 residues long. CDR1 and CDR2 from the germline V gene are SGHAT and FQNNGV. The CDR3: CASSPRLGVTETQYF. The CDR3, as DNA: TGTGCCAGCAGCCCCAGGTTGGGGGTTACAGAGACCCAGTACTTC.

The chain employs TRBV5-1 and TRBJ1-4; weak D call: TRBD1 (5 bases). From germline, CDR1 is SGHRS and CDR2 YFSETQ. V lost 3 bases, J lost 6 bases, and 21 bases lay in between. The CDR3 has 17 residues. The CDR3: CASSSLLRGGIHEKLFF. CDR3 sequence (DNA): TGCGCCAGCAGCTCCCTTCTACGGGGGGGGATCCATGAAAAACTGTTTTTT. The variable domain in full, with the rest retrieved from reference TRBV5-1 and TRBJ1-4, is KAGVTQTPRYLIKTRGQQVTLSCSPISGHRSVSWYQQTPGQGLQFLFEYFSETQRNKGNFPGRFSGRQFSNSRSEMNVSTLELGDSALYLCASSSLLRGGIHEKLFFGSGTQLSVL.

The rearrangement links TRBV27 to TRBJ1-6; tentative D call: TRBD1 (6 bases). The CDR3 is 15 residues long. V lost 6 bases to trimming and J lost 4 bases, with 13 bases between them. CDR1 is MNHEY, CDR2 SMNVEV, per germline (reference sequence). CDR3 coding DNA: TGTGCCAGCAGCTTGGGGACAACATATAATTCACCCCTCCACTTT. It translates to CASSLGTTYNSPLHF.

V and J are TRBV6-2 or TRBV6-3 and TRBJ2-1; 8 positions match TRBD2. Germline V gives CDR1 MNHEY, CDR2 SVGEGT. Trimming took 5 bases from V and 8 from J; bases not matched to a gene: 8. This CDR3 region has 14 residues. CDR3 residues: CASSAAGGADEQFF. In nucleotides, the CDR3 is TGTGCCAGCAGTGCCGCCGGGGGGGCGGATGAGCAGTTCTTC.

V gene TRBV4-1 combines with J gene TRBJ1-1, with a weak D call TRBD1 (6 bases). Germline lookup yields CDR1 MGHRA and CDR2 YSYEKL. Trimming took 5 bases from V and 2 from J, leaving 9 bases between them. This CDR3 contains 13 residues. The DNA for the CDR3 is TGCGCCAGCAGCTACAGGGTTAACACTGAAGCTTTCTTT. It specifies CASSYRVNTEAFF.

In its sample, this clone was seen a few times. The chain uses TRBV19 and TRBJ1-3; D not resolved. V shed 2 bases and J shed 6 bases, with 11 bases lying between them. From germline, CDR1 is LNHDA and CDR2 SQIVND (reference sequence). This CDR3 contains 14 residues. The CDR3, as DNA: TGTGCCAGTAGTATACTTCTGCGCGAAAACACCATATATTTT. Translated, it gives CASSILLRENTIYF.

This clone was recorded a few times. The chain is built from TRBV24-1 and TRBJ2-5; 8 positions agree with TRBD1. The CDR3 covers 14 residues. With 5 bases clipped from V and 4 bases from J, the junction kept 5 bases outside the gene matches. In germline, CDR1 is KGHDR, CDR2 SFDVKD. The CDR3 nucleotides are TGTGCCACCAGTGTCCGGACAGGGACAGAGACCCAGTACTTC. Translated: CATSVRTGTETQYF.

V and J are TRBV19 and TRBJ2-2; no clear D. Looked up from germline, CDR1 is LNHDA and CDR2 is SQIVND (reference sequence). Trimming removed 4 bases at V and 2 bases at J, with 17 bases between. The CDR3 loop spans 17 amino acids. Here the CDR3 DNA reads TGTGCCAGTAGTAAAAGGCCCTTCTTGATTAACACCGGGGAGCTGTTTTTT. Translated: CASSKRPFLINTGELFF.

The V and J genes are TRBV24-1 and TRBJ2-5; TRBD2 matches 11 bases. This CDR3 is built from 16 residues. The junction had 0 bases not matched to a gene; V was cut back by 0 bases and J by 1 base. CDR1 and CDR2 (germline): KGHDR, SFDVKD. The CDR3 loop reads CATSDLLAGGQETQYF. CDR3 DNA: TGTGCCACCAGTGATTTGCTAGCGGGGGGCCAAGAGACCCAGTACTTC.

This chain connects TRBV30 to TRBJ2-7; D may be TRBD1 or TRBD2 (5 bases each). Germline V gene sequence: CDR1 GTSNPN, CDR2 SVGIG (reference sequence). V was pared by 2 bases and J by 0 bases, with 17 bases between. The CDR3 is made up of 16 amino acids. Written as DNA, the CDR3 is TGTGCCTGGAGTAGGTGGTTGGGGGTAGACTCCTACGAGCAGTACTTC. Amino acids: CAWSRWLGVDSYEQYF.

This clone was counted a few times. The V call is TRBV5-1, the J call TRBJ2-1, with 13 bases identical to TRBD2. V gave up 7 bases and J gave up 4 bases; unmatched junction bases: 5. Germline V CDR1 and CDR2: SGHRS, YFSETQ. The CDR3 runs to 15 residues. The CDR3 region is CASSTSGGLYNEQFF. DNA of the CDR3: TGCGCCAGCTCGACTAGCGGGGGGCTATACAATGAGCAGTTCTTC.

This clone was found once. V and J are TRBV9 and TRBJ2-3; maybe TRBD1 (6 bases). The CDR3 sequence is 15 residues long. Germline assignment: CDR1 SGDLS and CDR2 YYNGEE. With 3 bases removed from V and 4 bases from J, the gap between germline ends came to 15 bases. The CDR3: CASSAGTLIPDTQYF. The CDR3 DNA follows: TGTGCCAGCAGCGCAGGGACACTGATCCCAGATACGCAGTATTTT.

The chain links TRBV19 to TRBJ2-1; D unresolved. Germline V gene data show CDR1 as LNHDA and CDR2 as SQIVND (reference sequence). This CDR3 region has 12 residues. Trimming took off 0 bases at V and 5 bases at J, with 2 bases between the two ends. The CDR3 loop is CASSIEDNEQFF. The DNA of the CDR3 is TGTGCCAGTAGTATAGAGGACAATGAGCAGTTCTTC.

This clone was counted between two and nine times. The chain carries TRBV29-1 and TRBJ1-1; 7 nucleotides align to TRBD1. The CDR3 spans 12 residues. V lost 7 bases and J lost 5; bases outside the gene matches: 7. In germline, CDR1 is SQVTM, CDR2 ANQGSEA. CDR3 nucleotides: TGCAGCGCCGGACAGGCGAAAACTGAAGCTTTCTTT. As protein: CSAGQAKTEAFF.